This TCR beta chain was obtained from a study of T cells after posttransplantation cyclophosphamide. General observations from the study: Blood and skin or GI T cell repertoires showed limited TRB overlap. Recipient CMV seropositivity and CMV reactivation strongly tracked TRB clonality. Later post-transplant blood repertoires were often dominated by donor CD8+ memory clones.

The germline V gene encodes CDR1 MRHNA and CDR2 SNTAGT. This CDR3 comprises 15 residues. The V segment lost 3 bases and the J segment 2 bases; nucleotides outside the gene matches: 3. Only in-frame clones appear in the TCRdb table, and some are missing; sequencing was by immunoSEQ multiplex PCR. The table includes about 52,000 clones, 94% detected once. This clone was recorded once. Its cognate antigen is unknown. The TCR was taken from a woman in her 30s in good health and a related stem cell transplant donor. This chain joins TRBV6-4 and TRBJ2-5, with 10 bases that match TRBD2. The specimen sequenced was PBMCs. The CDR3 region has the DNA TGTGCCAGCAGTGAAAATAGCGGGAGGCAAGAGACCCAGTACTTC. It specifies CASSENSGRQETQYF.